This passage covers 16 T cell receptor beta chains from one sample sequenced in a study of vaccination and CD4 T cells after COVID-19. No cognate antigen is known for these TCRs. Treatment: approximately 10-day PBMC culture with coronavirus spike peptide pools or control peptides (ViraFEST assay). Oncomine TCR Beta short-read sequencing was applied to DNA from cultured CD4+ T cells. One entry per CDR3 protein results from TCRdb running MiXCR on the PCR reads. Altogether over 8,000 distinct CDR3 sequences are present, around 27% being singletons, with the ten largest covering about a quarter. The specimen was CD4+ T cells from blood, cultured in vitro, collected before SARS-CoV-2 vaccination. These receptors were collected from a human donor who received a COVID-19 vaccine.

The genes are TRBV24-1 and TRBJ1-6; TRBD1 matches 10 bases. J was trimmed by 1 base and V by 5 bases; bases with no gene match: 4. Germline loops: CDR1 KGHDR, CDR2 SFDVKD. This CDR3 spans 17 amino acids. The CDR3 DNA sequence: TGTGCCACCAGTGGACAGGGGGCAAGGTCCTATAATTCACCCCTCCACTTT. It is translated as CATSGQGARSYNSPLHF.

The rearrangement uses TRBV6-5 and TRBJ1-2; D uncertain. Trimming took 0 bases from V and 5 from J, leaving 10 bases between them. The germline V gene has CDR1 MNHEY and CDR2 SVGAGI. The CDR3 has 14 residues. In DNA form, the CDR3 reads TGTGCCAGCAGTTACTCGCCAGAGACTTATGGCTACACCTTC. Protein product: CASSYSPETYGYTF.

J is TRBJ2-2 and V is TRBV19, with 8 bases that match TRBD2. This CDR3 spans 14 amino acids. Unmatched junction bases numbered 9, after V lost 10 bases and J lost 5 bases. Germline lookup yields CDR1 LNHDA and CDR2 SQIVND (reference sequence). CDR3 nucleotides: TGTGCCACCGGGGGGGTATCGGGAACCGGGGAGCTGTTTTTT. This encodes CATGGVSGTGELFF.

This clonotype was seen only a few times. The CDR3 sequence: CASSSSGLGSEQYF. The CDR3 region has the DNA TGTGCCAGCAGCTCTTCGGGACTAGGTAGCGAGCAGTACTTC. The chain has TRBV7-8 and TRBJ2-7; 8 bases map to TRBD2. V lost 4 bases, J lost 6 bases, and 8 bases stayed unmatched. CDR1 and CDR2 from the germline V gene are SGHVS and FQNEAQ. The CDR3 is 14 amino acids.

The chain couples TRBV5-1 to TRBJ2-5; 7 nucleotides align to TRBD2. Trimming removed 7 bases from V and 5 bases from J; junction bases left unmatched: 8. Germline CDR1 reads SGHRS; CDR2 reads YFSETQ. The CDR3 consists of 13 residues. CDR3 bases: TGCGCCAGCCGACTTGGGGGAGGGGAGACCCAGTACTTC. This codes for CASRLGGGETQYF.

V and J are TRBV6-1 and TRBJ1-2, with a weak D call TRBD1 (5 bases). The CDR3 has 13 residues. The germline V gene encodes CDR1 MNHNS and CDR2 SASEGT. With 6 bases removed from V and 6 bases from J, the gap between germline ends came to 14 bases. Written as DNA, the CDR3 is TGTGCCAGCAGGGGACGGCTGATTGATGGCTACACCTTC. Translating it yields CASRGRLIDGYTF.

V and J are TRBV5-6 and TRBJ1-6; 8 bases fit TRBD1. The germline V gene has CDR1 SGHDT and CDR2 YYEEEE. V dropped 4 bases and J dropped 5; count of bases not matched to a gene: 17. CDR3 size: 19 residues. The CDR3 loop reads CASSPPQARGRLNNSPLHF. For the CDR3, the DNA is TGTGCCAGCAGCCCCCCCCAGGCCAGGGGGCGATTAAATAATTCACCCCTCCACTTT.

This chain uses TRBV7-3 with TRBJ2-3, with TRBD2 matching 9 bases. Germline V gene data show CDR1 as SGHTA and CDR2 as FQGTGA. The CDR3 totals 15 residues. V dropped 5 bases and J dropped 4; count of bases not matched to a gene: 7. The CDR3 protein is CASSDGTSFSDTQYF. In DNA, the CDR3 is TGTGCCAGCAGCGATGGGACTAGCTTCTCAGATACGCAGTATTTT.

The CDR3 DNA reads as TGTGCCAGCAGCTTATTTCCTCAGGGGGCGGAGGAGTTCTTC. It translates to CASSLFPQGAEEFF. The chain uses TRBV7-6 and TRBJ2-1; 8 bases match TRBD1. The junction had 11 bases not matched to a gene; V was cut back by 2 bases and J by 14 bases. This CDR3 is built from 14 residues. The germline V gene encodes CDR1 SGHVS and CDR2 FNYEAQ.

This chain joins TRBV2 and TRBJ2-5; possibly TRBD2 for D (6 bases). Germline V gene data show CDR1 as SNHLY and CDR2 as FYNNEI. V lost 5 bases and J lost 1, with 17 bases in between. The CDR3 has 16 amino acids. CDR3 residues: CASSSRTGSFQETQYF. The CDR3 DNA reads TGTGCCAGCAGTAGCCGAACCGGGAGCTTCCAAGAGACCCAGTACTTC.

The chain has TRBV2 and TRBJ2-3, with 10 bases that match TRBD1. V trimming: 6 bases; J trimming: 1 base; junction bases outside the gene matches: 4. In germline, CDR1 is SNHLY, CDR2 FYNNEI. This CDR3 spans 15 amino acids. The CDR3 DNA is TGTGCCAGCAGACCCGGGACAGGGGGCACAGATACGCAGTATTTT. Protein product: CASRPGTGGTDTQYF.

The V call is TRBV20-1, the J call TRBJ2-1, with TRBD2 matching over 8 bases. This CDR3 is 14 amino acids long. The junction had 9 bases not matched to a gene; V was cut back by 6 bases and J by 5 bases. Germline assignment: CDR1 DFQATT and CDR2 SNEGSKA (reference sequence). The CDR3 DNA sequence: TGCAGTGCCCGTGCGCCGGGACTAGACAATGAGCAGTTCTTC. Protein product: CSARAPGLDNEQFF.

V usage is TRBV5-1 and J usage is TRBJ2-5; TRBD2 agrees at 12 bases. In germline, CDR1 is SGHRS, CDR2 YFSETQ. With 1 base clipped from V and 2 bases from J, the junction kept 3 bases outside the gene matches. This CDR3 spans 16 amino acids. DNA of the CDR3: TGCGCCAGCAGCTTGACACTAGCGGGGGGACAAGAGACCCAGTACTTC. Translation gives CASSLTLAGGQETQYF.

There are a few counts of this clonotype. CDR3 DNA sequence: TGTGCCAGTAGGGGGAGGAAAAACATTCAGTACTTC. As protein: CASRGRKNIQYF. The V call is TRBV19, the J call TRBJ2-4; D perhaps matches TRBD2 (6 bases). V lost 6 bases to trimming and J lost 4 bases, with 7 bases between them. The CDR3 sequence is 12 residues long. Germline V gene sequence: CDR1 LNHDA, CDR2 SQIVND (reference sequence).

This clonotype has more than one count but fewer than ten. This chain links TRBV24-1 with TRBJ1-2; 8 bases match TRBD1. CDR3 length: 14 residues. In germline, CDR1 is KGHDR, CDR2 SFDVKD. Trimming cost V 7 bases and J 2 bases; bases outside gene matches: 5. As DNA, the CDR3 is TGTGCCACCAGGGGGGACAGGCCGAACTATGGCTACACCTTC. This encodes CATRGDRPNYGYTF.

The rearrangement joins TRBV14 to TRBJ1-1, with TRBD1 as a possible D gene (6 bases). The V and J ends lost 0 bases and 0 bases respectively, with 17 bases between them. The V gene's germline CDR1 is SGHDN and CDR2 FVKESK. This CDR3 contains 18 residues. The CDR3 here is CASSQDIRTERVNTEAFF. Written as DNA, the CDR3 is TGTGCCAGCAGCCAAGATATCCGGACAGAAAGGGTGAACACTGAAGCTTTCTTT.